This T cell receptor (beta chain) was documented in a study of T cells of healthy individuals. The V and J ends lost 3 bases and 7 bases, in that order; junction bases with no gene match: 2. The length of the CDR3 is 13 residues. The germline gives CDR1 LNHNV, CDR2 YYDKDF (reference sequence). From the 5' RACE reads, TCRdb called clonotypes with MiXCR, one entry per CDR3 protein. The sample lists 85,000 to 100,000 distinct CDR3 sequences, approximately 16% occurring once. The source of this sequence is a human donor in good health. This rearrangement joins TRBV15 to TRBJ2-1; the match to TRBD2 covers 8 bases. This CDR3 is CATSRGLVNEQFF. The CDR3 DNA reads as TGTGCCACCAGCAGGGGACTAGTAAATGAGCAGTTCTTC.